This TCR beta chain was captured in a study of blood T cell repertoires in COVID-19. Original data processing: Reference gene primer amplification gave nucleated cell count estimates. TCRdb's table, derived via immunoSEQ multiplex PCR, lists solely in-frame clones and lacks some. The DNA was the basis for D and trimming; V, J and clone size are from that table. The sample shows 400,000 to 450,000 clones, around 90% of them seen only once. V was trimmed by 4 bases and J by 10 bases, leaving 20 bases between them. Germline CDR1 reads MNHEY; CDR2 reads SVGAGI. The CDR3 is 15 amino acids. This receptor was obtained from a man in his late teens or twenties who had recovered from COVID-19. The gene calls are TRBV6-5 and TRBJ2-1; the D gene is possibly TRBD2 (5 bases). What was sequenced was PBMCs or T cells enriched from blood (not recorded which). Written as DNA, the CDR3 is TGTGCCAGCAGTTTAAGCGGAACCCCTTCCAGCGAGCAGTTCTTC. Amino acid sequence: CASSLSGTPSSEQFF.